The next 5 T cell receptor beta chains were all read from a single sample in a study of tumor-infiltrating lymphocytes in oesophageal squamous cell carcinoma. MiXCR, applied by TCRdb to the PCR reads, yields one record per CDR3 protein. The sample shows about 18,000 distinct CDR3 sequences, around 43% of them seen only once. Sequencing was carried out using normal esophageal tissue next to the tumor. These receptors were obtained from a female donor with esophageal squamous cell carcinoma.

In its sample, this clonotype was seen a few times. V and J are TRBV7-8 and TRBJ2-5, with D possibly TRBD1 on 7 matching bases. The CDR3 is 17 residues long. In germline, CDR1 is SGHVS, CDR2 FQNEAQ. V gave up 1 base and J gave up 4 bases, with 19 bases separating them. CDR3 amino acids: CASSLGAGGRYGETQYF. The CDR3 DNA sequence: TGTGCCAGCAGCTTAGGGGCAGGGGGGAGATATGGAGAGACCCAGTACTTC.

This clonotype was counted only a few times. This may arise from a read error, as a much more abundant clone is one base away. This sequence joins TRBV28 and TRBJ2-1; 7 bases agree with TRBD2. V was clipped by 6 bases and J by 10 bases; unmatched bases: 6. The CDR3 runs to 12 residues. The V gene's germline CDR1 is MDHEN and CDR2 SYDVKM. CDR3 bases: TGTGCCAGCAGCGGACTAGGCTACGAGCAGTTCTTC. It translates to CASSGLGYEQFF.

This clonotype was counted at least ten times. This sequence may be a read error, since a much larger clone differs from it by one base. V usage is TRBV12-3 or TRBV12-4 and J usage is TRBJ2-5; the D gene is possibly TRBD2 (6 bases). The CDR3 is 15 residues long. V was trimmed by 6 bases and J by 11 bases, leaving 25 bases between them. The CDR3, as DNA: TGTGCCAGCAGCCCCGCGGGGAAGTCCTACAATGAGCAGTACTTC. This sequence encodes CASSPAGKSYNEQYF.

This clonotype was counted many times. J is TRBJ1-3 and V is TRBV6-1, with a weak D call TRBD1 (6 bases). Germline lookup yields CDR1 MNHNS and CDR2 SASEGT. V was clipped by 2 bases and J by 1 base, with 18 bases between them. The CDR3 totals 18 residues. CDR3 nucleotides: TGTGCCAGCAGTGAAACGATGACAGGAGTCGGATCTGGAAACACCATATATTTT. Its translation: CASSETMTGVGSGNTIYF.

The V call is TRBV7-3, the J call TRBJ2-1, with 8 nucleotides matching TRBD1. CDR1 is SGHTA, CDR2 FQGTGA, per germline. Unmatched junction bases numbered 6, after V lost 4 bases and J lost 10 bases. This CDR3 has 13 residues. The CDR3 sequence is CASSSPDREEQFF. The CDR3 DNA reads as TGTGCCAGCAGCTCCCCGGACAGGGAAGAGCAGTTCTTC.